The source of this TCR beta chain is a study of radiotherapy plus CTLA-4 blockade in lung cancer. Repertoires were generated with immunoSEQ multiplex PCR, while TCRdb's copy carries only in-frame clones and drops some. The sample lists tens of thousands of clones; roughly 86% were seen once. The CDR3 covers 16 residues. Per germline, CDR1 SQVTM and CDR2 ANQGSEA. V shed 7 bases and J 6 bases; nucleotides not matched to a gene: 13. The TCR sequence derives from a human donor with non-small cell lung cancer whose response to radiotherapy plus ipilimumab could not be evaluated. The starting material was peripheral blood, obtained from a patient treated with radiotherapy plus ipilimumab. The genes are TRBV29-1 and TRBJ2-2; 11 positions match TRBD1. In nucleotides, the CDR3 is TGCAGCGGAGCAGGGACAGGGGGTGAAACCTCCGGGGAGCTGTTTTTT. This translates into CSGAGTGGETSGELFF.